This T cell receptor (beta chain) appears in the sequencing data of a study of spatial heterogeneity in lung cancer. Across the study: Detected beta-chain sequences consistently exceeded alpha-chain sequences.

Time point meaning: sample taken at primary tumor resection. Donation came from around 77 patients with untreated early-stage non-small cell lung cancer. No cell sorting; template was whole RNA from tumor, lung tissue or PBMC. This CDR3 region has 12 residues. V lost 0 bases and J 10 bases, leaving 8 bases between the germline ends. Germline loops: CDR1 LNHNV, CDR2 YYDKDF (reference sequence). One entry per CDR3 protein, called by TCRdb with MiXCR from the 5' RACE reads. Counted here are about 39,000 distinct CDR3 sequences, under 4% occurring once; the ten biggest clones make up 35% to 40%. Material: normal lung tissue next to the tumor, obtained at surgery. The TCR comes from a male donor with early-stage non-small cell lung cancer. The chain employs TRBV15 and TRBJ2-3, with D perhaps given as TRBD1 or TRBD2 (5 bases each). Here the CDR3 DNA reads TGTGCCACCAGCAGAGATCGGGACGCGCAGTATTTT. Protein: CATSRDRDAQYF.